The 31 T cell receptor beta chains below were found in one sample sequenced in a study of T cell responses to AZD1222 COVID-19 vaccine. Method: immunoSEQ multiplex PCR; TCRdb's copy keeps in-frame clones and lacks some. The table shows around 84,000 clones, with about 86% occurring only once. Sequenced here: peripheral blood, sampled on day 0 of MenACWY control vaccination. These receptors all stem from an adult in good health.

CDR3 sequence reads: CASSLGVMNTEAFF. In DNA form, the CDR3 reads TGCGCCAGCAGCTTGGGGGTCATGAACACTGAAGCTTTCTTT. The V and J genes are TRBV5-1 and TRBJ1-1; no definite D call. Germline assignment: CDR1 SGHRS and CDR2 YFSETQ. The CDR3 has 14 amino acids. With 0 bases removed from V and 0 bases from J, the gap between germline ends came to 6 bases.

V gene TRBV2 combines with J gene TRBJ1-2; a weak D match, TRBD1 (6 bases). The CDR3 has 14 residues. V lost 6 bases, J lost 4 bases, and 15 bases lay in between. Germline V gene data show CDR1 as SNHLY and CDR2 as FYNNEI. The CDR3 DNA sequence: TGTGCCAGCAGGGAAAGAGACAGGCTCTATGGCTACACCTTC. Translated, it gives CASRERDRLYGYTF. Combining the CDR3 with reference TRBV2 and TRBJ1-2 gives the whole variable domain EPEVTQTPSHQVTQMGQEVILRCVPISNHLYFYWYRQILGQKVEFLVSFYNNEISEKSEIFDDQFSVERPDGSNFTLKIRSTKLEDSAMYFCASRERDRLYGYTFGSGTRLTVV.

The chain employs TRBV30 and TRBJ1-6; D not certain. V gave up 4 bases and J gave up 5 bases, with 3 bases separating them. The CDR3 length is 11 residues. Germline assignment: CDR1 GTSNPN and CDR2 SVGIG (reference sequence). This CDR3 is CAWTDNSPLHF. The DNA of the CDR3 is TGTGCCTGGACAGATAATTCACCCCTCCACTTT.

This chain connects TRBV19 to TRBJ1-2, with a weak D call TRBD1 (6 bases). CDR1 and CDR2 (germline): LNHDA, SQIVND (reference sequence). CDR3 length equals 14 residues. Between the trimmed V and J ends, which lost 3 bases and 4 bases, there was a span of 12 bases. The CDR3 DNA reads TGTGCCAGTAGTATTTCGCAGGGGACCTATGGCTACACCTTC. This encodes CASSISQGTYGYTF. The full variable domain, rest sourced from reference TRBV19 and TRBJ1-2, is DGGITQSPKYLFRKEGQNVTLSCEQNLNHDAMYWYRQDPGQGLRLIYYSQIVNDFQKGDIAEGYSVSREKKESFPLTVTSAQKNPTAFYLCASSISQGTYGYTFGSGTRLTVV.

The chain links TRBV7-9 to TRBJ2-5; no firm D call. With 5 bases removed from V and 2 bases from J, the gap between germline ends came to 6 bases. This CDR3 spans 12 amino acids. CDR1 and CDR2 (germline): SEHNR, FQNEAQ (reference sequence). CDR3 coding DNA: TGTGCCAGCAGCGTATTACAAGAGACCCAGTACTTC. Protein sequence: CASSVLQETQYF.

This chain uses TRBV6-6 with TRBJ1-2, with D unresolved. CDR3 length equals 15 residues. CDR1 and CDR2 (germline): MNHNY, SVGAGI (reference sequence). V shed 0 bases and J shed 6 bases, with 14 bases lying between them. The CDR3 spells CASSYSGGPNHGYTF. The CDR3 DNA reads TGTGCCAGCAGTTACTCAGGCGGACCCAACCATGGCTACACCTTC.

The chain couples TRBV4-1 to TRBJ2-7, with 8 bases identical to TRBD1. From germline, CDR1 is MGHRA and CDR2 YSYEKL. The CDR3 spans 16 residues. V gave up 1 base and J gave up 0 bases; unmatched junction bases: 5. The CDR3 region has the DNA TGCGCCAGCAGCCAAGGGCAGGGGGCGGCCTCCTACGAGCAGTACTTC. Its protein product is CASSQGQGAASYEQYF.

J is TRBJ1-1 and V is TRBV29-1, with a possible D match to TRBD1 (6 bases). This CDR3 comprises 12 residues. Trimming left V 7 bases short and J 0 bases short, with 9 bases between. The germline V gene has CDR1 SQVTM and CDR2 ANQGSEA. This CDR3 reads CSARQVNTEAFF. The CDR3 bases are TGCAGCGCCCGACAGGTGAACACTGAAGCTTTCTTT. Full variable domain (rest looked up from reference TRBV29-1 and TRBJ1-1): SAVISQKPSRDICQRGTSLTIQCQVDSQVTMMFWYRQQPGQSLTLIATANQGSEATYESGFVIDKFPISRPNLTFSTLTVSNMSPEDSSIYLCSARQVNTEAFFGQGTRLTVV.

This clone was counted ten times or more. The chain is built from TRBV10-3 and TRBJ1-2, with TRBD1 identical over 7 bases. The CDR3 contains 16 residues. The ends lost 4 bases at V and 0 bases at J; junction bases unmatched: 8. Per germline, CDR1 ENHRY and CDR2 SYGVKD. This chain's CDR3 is CAISVYQGQPNYGYTF. In DNA, the CDR3 is TGTGCCATCAGTGTATACCAGGGACAGCCTAACTATGGCTACACCTTC.

V and J are TRBV6-4 and TRBJ2-2; TRBD2 is a possible D gene (5 bases). The ends were cut back, 5 bases at V and 0 bases at J, with 7 bases in the middle. The length of the CDR3 is 14 residues. From germline, CDR1 is MRHNA and CDR2 SNTAGT. The CDR3 reads CASSPEANTGELFF. The CDR3 DNA follows: TGTGCCAGCAGTCCGGAGGCGAACACCGGGGAGCTGTTTTTT.

This clone has a single count. The chain links TRBV12-3 or TRBV12-4 to TRBJ1-1; D uncertain. CDR3 length equals 12 residues. V was shortened by 3 bases and J by 6 bases, with 8 bases between the two germline ends. The CDR3 loop reads CASSLRRAEAFF. DNA of the CDR3: TGTGCCAGCAGTTTGCGTCGGGCTGAAGCTTTCTTT.

This chain uses TRBV28 with TRBJ1-5; 9 nucleotides line up with TRBD1. The V gene's germline CDR1 is MDHEN and CDR2 SYDVKM. The CDR3 sequence is 16 residues long. V gave up 5 bases and J gave up 3 bases; unmatched junction bases: 8. CDR3 residues: CASSTAGTGTNQPQHF. The CDR3 DNA is TGTGCCAGCAGTACGGCCGGGACAGGGACCAATCAGCCCCAGCATTTT.

The chain has TRBV28 and TRBJ2-5; 10 positions match TRBD2. Germline CDR1 MDHEN, CDR2 SYDVKM. V gave up 4 bases and J gave up 1 base; unmatched junction bases: 9. This CDR3 comprises 17 residues. The CDR3 coding sequence is TGTGCCAGCAGTTCACCCCCCGGGACTAGCGTCCAAGAGACCCAGTACTTC. Translated: CASSSPPGTSVQETQYF.

The chain combines TRBV7-9 with TRBJ1-3; 10 nucleotides align to TRBD1. The CDR3 is made up of 15 amino acids. V trimming: 5 bases; J trimming: 7 bases; junction bases outside the gene matches: 8. Per germline, CDR1 SEHNR and CDR2 FQNEAQ (reference sequence). CDR3 nucleotides: TGTGCCAGCAGCCCCAGGGACAGGGGTGAGAACACCATATATTTT. This sequence encodes CASSPRDRGENTIYF. The entire variable domain, with the rest obtained from reference TRBV7-9 and TRBJ1-3, is as follows: DTGVSQNPRHKITKRGQNVTFRCDPISEHNRLYWYRQTLGQGPEFLTYFQNEAQLEKSRLLSDRFSAERPKGSFSTLEIQRTEQGDSAMYLCASSPRDRGENTIYFGEGSWLTVV.

The rearrangement uses TRBV5-1 and TRBJ1-1; D uncertain. The CDR3 consists of 13 residues. CDR1 is SGHRS and CDR2 is YFSETQ in the germline V gene. Trimming took off 5 bases at V and 2 bases at J, with 10 bases between the two ends. The CDR3 is CASRASVNTEAFF. The CDR3 region has the DNA TGCGCCAGCAGGGCCAGTGTAAACACTGAAGCTTTCTTT.

This chain connects TRBV7-9 to TRBJ2-5; D remains unclear. The CDR3 covers 15 residues. The germline V and J ends were trimmed by 3 bases and 1 base, with 12 bases remaining between them. Germline CDR1 and CDR2: SEHNR and FQNEAQ (reference sequence). In DNA, the CDR3 is TGTGCCAGCAGCTTCAGTGACGGGTTCCAAGAGACCCAGTACTTC. Translated, it gives CASSFSDGFQETQYF. The full variable domain, its missing parts supplied by reference TRBV7-9 and TRBJ2-5, is DTGVSQNPRHKITKRGQNVTFRCDPISEHNRLYWYRQTLGQGPEFLTYFQNEAQLEKSRLLSDRFSAERPKGSFSTLEIQRTEQGDSAMYLCASSFSDGFQETQYFGPGTRLLVL.

The chain employs TRBV24-1 and TRBJ1-4; D is uncertain. Germline lookup yields CDR1 KGHDR and CDR2 SFDVKD. Trimming left V 8 bases short and J 0 bases short, with 9 bases between. This CDR3 contains 14 residues. The CDR3 loop is CATTGTTTNEKLFF. The CDR3 DNA follows: TGTGCCACCACCGGCACGACAACTAATGAAAAACTGTTTTTT.

The rearrangement joins TRBV12-3 or TRBV12-4 to TRBJ2-5; D not resolved. Trimming took off 5 bases at V and 5 bases at J, with 12 bases between the two ends. This CDR3 has 13 residues. This CDR3 is CASSPGSSETQYF. As DNA, the CDR3 is TGTGCCAGCAGTCCCGGTTCGTCGGAGACCCAGTACTTC.

The chain joins TRBV7-9 to TRBJ2-3; D is undetermined. Germline CDR1 reads SEHNR; CDR2 reads FQNEAQ (reference sequence). This CDR3 spans 14 amino acids. V dropped 1 base and J dropped 4 bases, with 9 bases sitting between them. Here the CDR3 reads CASSLGAVPDTQYF. The CDR3 DNA reads as TGTGCCAGCAGCTTAGGGGCAGTCCCAGATACGCAGTATTTT.

In DNA, the CDR3 is TGTGCCAGCAGTGAAGATTTGGGACAGGGTCGTTCGCCCCAGCATTTT. It translates to CASSEDLGQGRSPQHF. This sequence joins TRBV2 and TRBJ1-5; 9 bases line up with TRBD1. The CDR3 has 16 residues. Germline CDR1 reads SNHLY; CDR2 reads FYNNEI. The ends lost 1 base at V and 9 bases at J; junction bases unmatched: 10.

The chain joins TRBV19 to TRBJ1-4; D possibly corresponds to TRBD1 (5 bases). Trimming pared 1 base from V and 8 bases from J, leaving 14 bases between. Germline CDR1 LNHDA, CDR2 SQIVND (reference sequence). This CDR3 comprises 15 residues. The CDR3 nucleotides are TGTGCCAGTAGTATAGGTGGGGGGACGCGAGAAAAACTGTTTTTT. Its protein product is CASSIGGGTREKLFF.

The chain couples TRBV7-2 to TRBJ1-5, with D unresolved. Trimming shortened V by 3 bases and J by 6 bases, and 9 bases separated the two germline ends. The CDR3 totals 13 residues. Germline V gives CDR1 SGHTA, CDR2 FQGNSA. The CDR3 DNA follows: TGTGCCAGCAGCTTGACGAATAGTCAGCCCCAGCATTTT. It translates to CASSLTNSQPQHF.

The chain couples TRBV28 to TRBJ2-5; D could derive from TRBD1 or TRBD2 (7 bases each). This CDR3 contains 14 residues. CDR1 MDHEN and CDR2 SYDVKM come from the germline V gene. V was pared by 7 bases and J by 5 bases, with 17 bases between. CDR3 in amino acids: CASKPGGQTETQYF. CDR3 bases: TGTGCCAGCAAACCGGGGGGACAGACGGAGACCCAGTACTTC.

V is TRBV2 and J is TRBJ2-1, with 8 positions matching TRBD2. This CDR3 is built from 16 residues. V lost 0 bases to trimming and J lost 7 bases; unmatched junction nucleotides: 8. CDR1 and CDR2 from the germline V gene are SNHLY and FYNNEI. DNA of the CDR3: TGTGCCAGCAGTGAAGCGAGTTTCGGGGGGGCAAATGAGCAGTTCTTC. Its protein is CASSEASFGGANEQFF.

V usage is TRBV28 and J usage is TRBJ1-5, with 8 nucleotides matching TRBD1. Germline CDR1 reads MDHEN; CDR2 reads SYDVKM. This CDR3 region has 15 residues. J lost 1 base, V lost 6 bases, and 5 bases had no gene match. CDR3 bases: TGTGCCAGCAGACCTACAGGGGGAAGCAATCAGCCCCAGCATTTT. This translates into CASRPTGGSNQPQHF.

This clone was counted only a few times. The chain has TRBV28 and TRBJ1-2; D is unclear. The V and J ends lost 8 bases and 1 base respectively, with 5 bases between them. The CDR3 loop spans 11 amino acids. Germline assignment: CDR1 MDHEN and CDR2 SYDVKM. The CDR3 region is CASHFNYGYTF. The CDR3 DNA reads TGTGCCAGCCATTTTAACTATGGCTACACCTTC.

V and J are TRBV6-2 or TRBV6-3 and TRBJ1-5, with 9 bases lining up with TRBD1. V shed 6 bases and J 2 bases; nucleotides not matched to a gene: 8. Germline assignment: CDR1 MNHEY and CDR2 SVGEGT. The CDR3 is 16 residues long. The CDR3 DNA reads TGTGCCAGCAGCCCTACAGGGGGCGCCGGCAATCAGCCCCAGCATTTT. The encoded protein is CASSPTGGAGNQPQHF.

The chain recombines TRBV2 with TRBJ2-2; maybe TRBD1 (6 bases). From germline, CDR1 is SNHLY and CDR2 FYNNEI. Trimming removed 7 bases from V and 7 bases from J, with 22 bases in between. This CDR3 is 16 amino acids long. DNA for the CDR3: TGTGCCAGCAATCGTCTGGGCAGGGGTGGTGGCGGGGAGCTGTTTTTT. Protein: CASNRLGRGGGGELFF.

This chain joins TRBV24-1 and TRBJ2-1, with a weak D call TRBD2 (5 bases). V was trimmed by 7 bases and J by 4 bases, leaving 13 bases between them. The CDR3 runs to 14 residues. Germline V gives CDR1 KGHDR, CDR2 SFDVKD. CDR3 amino acids: CATSPHERYNEQFF. CDR3 nucleotide sequence: TGTGCCACCAGCCCCCATGAGCGGTACAATGAGCAGTTCTTC.

The chain carries TRBV5-4 and TRBJ1-2; D might be TRBD1 (6 bases). The ends were cut back, 1 base at V and 4 bases at J, with 11 bases in the middle. The CDR3 sequence is 14 residues long. Germline lookup yields CDR1 SGHNT and CDR2 YYREEE (reference sequence). This CDR3 is CASSLWGASYGYTF. DNA for the CDR3: TGTGCCAGCAGCTTGTGGGGGGCTAGCTATGGCTACACCTTC.

The chain uses TRBV28 and TRBJ2-7; D is undetermined. CDR1 is MDHEN and CDR2 is SYDVKM in the germline V gene. V was clipped by 2 bases and J by 4 bases, with 9 bases between them. The CDR3 runs to 13 residues. The CDR3 protein is CASSLNRPYEQYF. CDR3 nucleotide sequence: TGTGCCAGCAGTTTAAACAGACCGTACGAGCAGTACTTC.